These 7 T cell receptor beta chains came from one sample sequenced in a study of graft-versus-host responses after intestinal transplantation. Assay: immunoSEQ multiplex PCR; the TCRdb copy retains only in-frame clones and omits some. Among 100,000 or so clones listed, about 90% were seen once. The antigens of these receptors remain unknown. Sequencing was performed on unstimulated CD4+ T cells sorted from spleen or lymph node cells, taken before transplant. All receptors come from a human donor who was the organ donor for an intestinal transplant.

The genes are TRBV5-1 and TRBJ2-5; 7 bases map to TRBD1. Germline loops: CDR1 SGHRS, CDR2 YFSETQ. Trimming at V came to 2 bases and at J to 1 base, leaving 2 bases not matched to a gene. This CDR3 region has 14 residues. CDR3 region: CASSFGQAQETQYF. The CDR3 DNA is TGCGCCAGCAGCTTTGGACAGGCCCAAGAGACCCAGTACTTC.

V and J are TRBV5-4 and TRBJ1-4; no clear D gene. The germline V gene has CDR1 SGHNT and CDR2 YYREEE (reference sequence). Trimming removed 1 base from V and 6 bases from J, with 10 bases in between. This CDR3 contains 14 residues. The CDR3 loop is CASSLKGGDEKLFF. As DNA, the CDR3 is TGTGCCAGCAGCTTGAAAGGAGGCGATGAAAAACTGTTTTTT.

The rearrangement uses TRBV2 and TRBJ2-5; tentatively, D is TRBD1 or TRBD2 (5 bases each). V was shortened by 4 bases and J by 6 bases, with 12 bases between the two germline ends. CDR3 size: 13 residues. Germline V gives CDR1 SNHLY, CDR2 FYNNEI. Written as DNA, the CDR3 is TGTGCCAGCAGTGTAGCAGGGACGCAGACCCAGTACTTC. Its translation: CASSVAGTQTQYF.

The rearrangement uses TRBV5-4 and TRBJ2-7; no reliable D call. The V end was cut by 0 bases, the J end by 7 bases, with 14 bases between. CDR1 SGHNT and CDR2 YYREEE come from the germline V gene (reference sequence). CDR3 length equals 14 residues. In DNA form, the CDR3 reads TGTGCCAGCAGCTTGGAGGCCTCCCCAGGAGAGCAGTACTTC. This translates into CASSLEASPGEQYF.

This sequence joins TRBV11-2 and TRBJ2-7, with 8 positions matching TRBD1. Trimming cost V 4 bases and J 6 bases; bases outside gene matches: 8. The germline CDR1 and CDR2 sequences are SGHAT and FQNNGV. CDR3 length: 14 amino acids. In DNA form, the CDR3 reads TGTGCCAGCAGCTCTCAGGGGGCAACGGTCGAGCAGTACTTC. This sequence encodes CASSSQGATVEQYF.

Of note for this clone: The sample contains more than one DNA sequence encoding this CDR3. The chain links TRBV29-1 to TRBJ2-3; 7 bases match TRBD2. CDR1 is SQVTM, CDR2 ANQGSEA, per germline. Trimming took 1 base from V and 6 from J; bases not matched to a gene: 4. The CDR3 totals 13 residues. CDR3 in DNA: TGCAGCGTTGAAGTGGGGGGGTCGGATACGCAGTATTTT. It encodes CSVEVGGSDTQYF.

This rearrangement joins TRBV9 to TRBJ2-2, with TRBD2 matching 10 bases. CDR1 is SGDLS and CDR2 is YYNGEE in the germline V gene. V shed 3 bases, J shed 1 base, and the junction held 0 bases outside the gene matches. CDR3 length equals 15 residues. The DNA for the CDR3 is TGTGCCAGCAGCGCTAGCGGGGGGAACACCGGGGAGCTGTTTTTT. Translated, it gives CASSASGGNTGELFF.